The TCR beta chain described here comes from a study of patients and donors after allogeneic stem cell transplantation. This clonotype was counted a few times. TCRdb independently ran MiXCR on the RT-PCR reads; one entry per CDR3 protein. The table shows 150,000 to 200,000 distinct CDR3 sequences, with 24% occurring only once. Sample: blood, either unsorted or a sorted T cell fraction (not recorded which). The TCR was taken from a human donor who was either an allogeneic HSCT recipient or a stem cell or donor lymphocyte infusion donor (not recorded which). It is not recorded whose cells these are; they may come from a transplant donor.

The CDR3 region has the DNA TGTGCCAGCAGTGGATTAGGGCCTGGGGCTTTCTTT. It yields the protein CASSGLGPGAFF. The gene calls are TRBV25-1 and TRBJ1-1; no clear D. CDR3 length: 12 amino acids. Germline lookup yields CDR1 MGHDK and CDR2 SYGVNS. Trimming left V 4 bases short and J 11 bases short, with 14 bases between.